This TCR beta chain was observed in a study of blood T cell repertoires in COVID-19. In assigning cohorts, the study relied on participant-reported clinical history. Recovered status in Cohort 3 required two negative PCRs, clearance, or symptom resolution. Libraries were prepared by immunoSEQ multiplex PCR; TCRdb keeps only in-frame clonotypes and omits some of them. The table includes some 250,000 clones, 85% to 90% detected once. Sequencing was done on a sample of PBMCs or T cells enriched from blood (not recorded which). The receptor comes from a man aged 35 to 55 who had recovered from COVID-19.

As DNA, the CDR3 is TGTGCCAGCAGTTTATACAAACCGGGACTTGGAGAAAAACTGTTTTTT. Translation gives CASSLYKPGLGEKLFF. V is TRBV27 and J is TRBJ1-4; D is perhaps TRBD1 (5 bases). CDR1 MNHEY and CDR2 SMNVEV come from the germline V gene (reference sequence). V lost 1 base, J lost 8 bases, and 17 bases lay in between. The CDR3 extends over 16 amino acids.